The rows below give T cell receptor beta chains drawn from one sample of a study of cytomegalovirus exposure and HLA in healthy donors. Repertoires were generated with immunoSEQ multiplex PCR, while TCRdb's copy carries only in-frame clones and drops some. Found here are 130,000 to 150,000 clones, approximately 74% of them singletons; the top ten hold around 4.7%. Input material: PBMCs. These receptors were obtained from a man younger than 35 in good health and CMV-seropositive. The CDR3 runs from the conserved cysteine through the conserved F or W. A D gene is named only where the DNA matches it firmly. Clone size is shown for a subset of rows, as once, few, many or a class of expanded clone.

j_call v_call d_call clone_size cdr3_nt cdr3_aa
TRBJ2-5 TRBV7-9 - - TGTGCCAGCAGCTTAGGAAATGAGGAAGAGACCCAGTACTTC CASSLGNEEETQYF
TRBJ2-7 TRBV5-6 TRBD1 - TGTGCCAGCAGCTTGGGACAGGGTGCTCCCTACGAGCAGTACTTC CASSLGQGAPYEQYF
TRBJ2-1 TRBV5-1 TRBD2 - TGCGCCAGCAGCTTGGTTTCACTAGCGGGAGGGAATGAGCAGTTCTTC CASSLVSLAGGNEQFF
TRBJ2-1 TRBV2 - - TGTGCCAGCAGTGAAAGTCGGCTAGCGAACAATGAGCAGTTCTTC CASSESRLANNEQFF
TRBJ2-7 TRBV2 TRBD1 - TGTGCCAGCAGCCTTGGACAGGGATGGGGCGAGCAGTACTTC CASSLGQGWGEQYF
TRBJ2-2 TRBV30 - - TGTGCCTGGAGTTCTACCCCCGCCGGGGAGCTGTTTTTT CAWSSTPAGELFF
TRBJ2-3 TRBV6-5 - - TGTGCCAGCCCGGGAGGGGGCAGGCAGTATTTT CASPGGGRQYF
TRBJ1-5 TRBV9 - - TGTGCCAGCAGCGTAGACAGTCATAGCAATCAGCCCCAGCATTTT CASSVDSHSNQPQHF
TRBJ2-3 TRBV19 TRBD1 - TGTGCCAGTAGTGACAGGGGGCTCTCCACAGATACGCAGTATTTT CASSDRGLSTDTQYF
TRBJ1-6 TRBV6-9 TRBD1 once TGTGCCAGCAGTATGACAGGGGGCCATTCCTATAATTCACCCCTCCACTTT CASSMTGGHSYNSPLHF
TRBJ2-3 TRBV2 TRBD2 - TGTGCCAGCAGTCTAGCGGGGGGGCCAGATACGCAGTATTTT CASSLAGGPDTQYF
TRBJ1-1 TRBV7-9 - - TGTGCCAGCAGTAACAGGGCGGACACTGAAGCTTTCTTT CASSNRADTEAFF
TRBJ2-1 TRBV4-3 - - TGCGCCAGCAGCTCCGATTCCAGCTCCTACAATGAGCAGTTCTTC CASSSDSSSYNEQFF
TRBJ2-7 TRBV28 TRBD1 - TGTGCCAGCACCGAGACAGGGACCTACGAGCAGTACTTC CASTETGTYEQYF
TRBJ1-2 TRBV7-2 - - TGTGCCAGCAGCTTAGGACAGTACTATGGCTACACCTTC CASSLGQYYGYTF
TRBJ1-4 TRBV28 - - TGTGCCAGCAGCCCCTGGGGGCGAAGGTCTAATGAAAAACTGTTTTTT CASSPWGRRSNEKLFF
TRBJ1-5 TRBV2 - - TGTGCCAGCAGTGAAGTACAGGTCCCAAGTCAGCCCCAGCATTTT CASSEVQVPSQPQHF
TRBJ1-1 TRBV19 - - TGTGCCAGTAGTAGAGTAAAAACAGGGACCACTGAAGCTTTCTTT CASSRVKTGTTEAFF
TRBJ2-3 TRBV5-8 TRBD1 - TGTGCCAGCACCCCCCGGGGACAGGGGGATGATACGCAGTATTTT CASTPRGQGDDTQYF
TRBJ2-3 TRBV18 TRBD2 - TGTGCCAGCTCACCACCCGGCGGGAGTCGCACAGATACGCAGTATTTT CASSPPGGSRTDTQYF
TRBJ2-7 TRBV10-1 TRBD2 few TGCGCCAGCAGTGCGGAGCGGGGTTTCGCCTACGAGCAGTACTTC CASSAERGFAYEQYF
TRBJ2-1 TRBV9 TRBD1 few TGTGCCAGCAGCCTTACTCCCCTCGGGACAGGAGGCTCTAGTGAGCAGTTCTTC CASSLTPLGTGGSSEQFF
TRBJ1-1 TRBV28 - - TGTGCCAGCAGTTCGCCCCCCTATGGAGCTTTCTTT CASSSPPYGAFF
TRBJ1-1 TRBV29-1 - - TGCAGCTCAAGGGCCGACATCTTTGAGGGCACTGAAGCTTTCTTT CSSRADIFEGTEAFF
TRBJ2-2 TRBV9 TRBD2 few TGTGCCAGCAGGGGGACTAGCGGGAGGACCGGGGAGCTGTTTTTT CASRGTSGRTGELFF
TRBJ1-3 TRBV9 - - TGTGCCAGCAGCGTAGAATACAGGATGACTGGAAACACCATATATTTT CASSVEYRMTGNTIYF
TRBJ1-5 TRBV28 TRBD1 - TGTGCCAGCAGCACAAACATTCCGGGACAGCCAGCACGGGATCAGCCCCAGCATTTT CASSTNIPGQPARDQPQHF
TRBJ1-1 TRBV30 TRBD1 few TGTGCCTGTTCGGACAGGGACACTGAAGCTTTCTTT CACSDRDTEAFF
TRBJ1-6 TRBV30 - - TGTGCCTGGAGTGACGGGATGCATAATTCACCCCTCCACTTT CAWSDGMHNSPLHF
TRBJ2-1 TRBV6-1 - - TGTGCCAGCAGTCACCTAGGGGTTGGCAATGAGCAGTTCTTC CASSHLGVGNEQFF
TRBJ2-2 TRBV21-1 - few TGTGCCATCCGGGACAGGGCTTCGAACACCGGGGAGCTGTTTTTT CAIRDRASNTGELFF
TRBJ2-4 TRBV18 TRBD2 once TGTGCCAGCTCACCAACATCTAGCGGGAGGTCCAAAAACATTCAGTACTTC CASSPTSSGRSKNIQYF
TRBJ2-1 TRBV6-5 TRBD1 - TGTGCCAGCAGTTACGGGACAGGGGCCTACAATGAGCAGTTCTTC CASSYGTGAYNEQFF
TRBJ2-7 TRBV27 - - TGTGCCAGCAGTTTTCAAGCGGCCACCTACGAGCAGTACTTC CASSFQAATYEQYF